These 4 T cell receptor beta chains were all obtained from the same sample, sequenced in a study of blood T cell repertoires in COVID-19. Profiled with immunoSEQ multiplex PCR; TCRdb holds only in-frame clones, not every one. This sample has 200,000 to 250,000 clones; approximately 80% occur once, and the top ten carry 1.5% to 2%. Material: PBMCs or T cells enriched from blood (not recorded which). The receptors originated from a man in his 60s who had recovered from COVID-19.

V and J are TRBV6-5 and TRBJ1-3; D gene unclear. V was clipped by 7 bases and J by 0 bases, with 10 bases between them. The CDR3 is 14 amino acids. Germline V gives CDR1 MNHEY, CDR2 SVGAGI. DNA of the CDR3: TGTGCCAGCACAACGGAGCGCTCTGGAAACACCATATATTTT. Amino acid sequence: CASTTERSGNTIYF.

CDR3 nucleotides: TGTGCCAGCAGGGAGTGGAAATTCGGGGAGCTGTTTTTT. It specifies CASREWKFGELFF. This chain joins TRBV2 and TRBJ2-2; D not certain. There are 13 residues in the CDR3. Germline assignment: CDR1 SNHLY and CDR2 FYNNEI. V dropped 6 bases and J dropped 7 bases, with 12 bases sitting between them.

This clone has just one count. The chain joins TRBV19 to TRBJ1-2; D is perhaps TRBD1 (6 bases). Germline CDR1 and CDR2: LNHDA and SQIVND (reference sequence). The CDR3 runs to 14 residues. The V end was cut by 10 bases, the J end by 1 base, with 16 bases between. The chain's CDR3 is CAKRTAPINYGYTF. The CDR3 bases are TGTGCCAAACGGACAGCCCCGATTAACTATGGCTACACCTTC. Combining the CDR3 with reference TRBV19 and TRBJ1-2 gives the whole variable domain DGGITQSPKYLFRKEGQNVTLSCEQNLNHDAMYWYRQDPGQGLRLIYYSQIVNDFQKGDIAEGYSVSREKKESFPLTVTSAQKNPTAFYLCAKRTAPINYGYTFGSGTRLTVV.

In regard to this clone: The sample carries other DNA sequences with the same CDR3. This sequence joins TRBV19 and TRBJ2-3; maybe TRBD1 (5 bases). Germline V gene sequence: CDR1 LNHDA, CDR2 SQIVND (reference sequence). The CDR3 contains 14 residues. V dropped 3 bases and J dropped 1 base, with 8 bases sitting between them. The CDR3 region has the DNA TGTGCCAGTAGTATTGGGGCCGGCACAGATACGCAGTATTTT. It encodes CASSIGAGTDTQYF.